This T cell receptor beta chain was found in a study of CD8 T cells in ankylosing spondylitis. A single record per CDR3 protein comes from TCRdb applying MiXCR to the 5' RACE reads. The sample records some 200,000 distinct CDR3 sequences, 10% to 15% being singletons. Study findings and constraints: Significant enrichment of disease-linked clones was reportedly seen in matched ankylosing spondylitis synovial fluid.

In this sample, this clonotype turned up a few times. Antigen: not known. The receptor's source is a male donor with ankylosing spondylitis or in good health (not recorded which). Sequences were obtained from blood, either unsorted or a sorted T cell fraction (not recorded which).

The CDR3: CASRDSGLMEFF. CDR3 DNA: TGCGCCAGCAGAGACAGCGGTCTTATGGAGTTCTTC. This chain joins TRBV4-1 and TRBJ2-1; D could derive from TRBD1 or TRBD2 (5 bases each). The CDR3 totals 12 residues. The V and J ends lost 6 bases and 14 bases respectively, with 17 bases between them. CDR1 MGHRA and CDR2 YSYEKL come from the germline V gene.